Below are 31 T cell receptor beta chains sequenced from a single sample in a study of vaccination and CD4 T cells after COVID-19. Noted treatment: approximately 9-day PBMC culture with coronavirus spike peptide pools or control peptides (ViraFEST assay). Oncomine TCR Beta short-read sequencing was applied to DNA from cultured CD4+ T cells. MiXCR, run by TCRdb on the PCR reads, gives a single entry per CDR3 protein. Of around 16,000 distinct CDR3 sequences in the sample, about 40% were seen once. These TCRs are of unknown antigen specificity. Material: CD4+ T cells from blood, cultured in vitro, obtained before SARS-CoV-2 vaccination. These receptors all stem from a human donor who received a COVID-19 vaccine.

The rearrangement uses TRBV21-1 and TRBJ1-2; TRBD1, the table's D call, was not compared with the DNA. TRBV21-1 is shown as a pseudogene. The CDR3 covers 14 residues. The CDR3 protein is CASSKLRDSYGYTF. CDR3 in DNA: TGTGCCAGCAGCAAGCTTCGGGACAGCTATGGCTACACCTTC.

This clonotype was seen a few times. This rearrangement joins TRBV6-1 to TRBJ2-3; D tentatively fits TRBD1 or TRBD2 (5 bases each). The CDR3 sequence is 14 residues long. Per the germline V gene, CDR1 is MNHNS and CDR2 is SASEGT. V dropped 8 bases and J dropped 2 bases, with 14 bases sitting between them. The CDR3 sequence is CASEGTVITDTQYF. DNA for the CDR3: TGTGCCAGCGAGGGGACGGTGATCACAGATACGCAGTATTTT.

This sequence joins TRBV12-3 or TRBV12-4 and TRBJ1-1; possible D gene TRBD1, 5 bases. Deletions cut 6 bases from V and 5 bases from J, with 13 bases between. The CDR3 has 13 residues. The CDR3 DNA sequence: TGTGCCAGCAGCAGGACACTCAGAACTGAAGCTTTCTTT. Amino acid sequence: CASSRTLRTEAFF.

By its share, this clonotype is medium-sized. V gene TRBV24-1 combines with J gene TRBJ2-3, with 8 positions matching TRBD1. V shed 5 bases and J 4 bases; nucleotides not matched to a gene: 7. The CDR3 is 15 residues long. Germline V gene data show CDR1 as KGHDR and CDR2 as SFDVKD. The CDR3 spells CATSAPAGGPDTQYF. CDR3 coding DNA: TGTGCCACCAGTGCCCCCGCAGGGGGCCCAGATACGCAGTATTTT.

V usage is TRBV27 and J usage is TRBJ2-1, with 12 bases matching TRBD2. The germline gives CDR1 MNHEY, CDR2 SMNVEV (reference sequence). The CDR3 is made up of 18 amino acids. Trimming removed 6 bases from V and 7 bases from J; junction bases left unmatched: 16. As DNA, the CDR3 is TGTGCCAGCAGCAAAGCCCTTACTAGCGGGGGGCCTCGGAATGAGCAGTTCTTC. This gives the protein CASSKALTSGGPRNEQFF.

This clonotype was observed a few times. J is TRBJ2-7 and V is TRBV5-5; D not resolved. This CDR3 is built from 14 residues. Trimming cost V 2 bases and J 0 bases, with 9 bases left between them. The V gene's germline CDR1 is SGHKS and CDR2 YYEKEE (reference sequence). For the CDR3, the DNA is TGTGCCAGCAGCTTCCGTATTCCCTCCTACGAGCAGTACTTC. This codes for CASSFRIPSYEQYF.

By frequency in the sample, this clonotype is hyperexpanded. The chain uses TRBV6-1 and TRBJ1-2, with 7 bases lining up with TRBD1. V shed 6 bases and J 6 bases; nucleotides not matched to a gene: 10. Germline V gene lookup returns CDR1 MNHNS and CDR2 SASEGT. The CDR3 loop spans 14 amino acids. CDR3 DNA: TGTGCCAGCAGCAACCTACAGGGGATCGATGGCTACACCTTC. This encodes CASSNLQGIDGYTF.

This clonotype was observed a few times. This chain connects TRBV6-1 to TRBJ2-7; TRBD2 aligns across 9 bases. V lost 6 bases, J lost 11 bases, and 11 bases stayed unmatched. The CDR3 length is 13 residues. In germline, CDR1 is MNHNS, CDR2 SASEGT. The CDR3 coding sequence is TGTGCCAGCAGCGTAGCGGGGGTACAGGATGAGTACTTC. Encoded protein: CASSVAGVQDEYF.

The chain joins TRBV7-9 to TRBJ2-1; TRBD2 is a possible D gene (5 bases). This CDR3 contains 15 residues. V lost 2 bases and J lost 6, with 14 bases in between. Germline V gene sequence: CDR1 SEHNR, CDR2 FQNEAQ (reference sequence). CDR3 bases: TGTGCCAGCAGCTTATCGGGATCAAGCGGCAATGAGCAGTTCTTC. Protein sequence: CASSLSGSSGNEQFF.

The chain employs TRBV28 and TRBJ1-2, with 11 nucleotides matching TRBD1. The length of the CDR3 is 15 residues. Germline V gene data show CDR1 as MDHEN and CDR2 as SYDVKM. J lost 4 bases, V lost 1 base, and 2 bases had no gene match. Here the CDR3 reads CASSLLGQGGYGYTF. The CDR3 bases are TGTGCCAGCAGTTTATTGGGACAGGGGGGCTATGGCTACACCTTC.

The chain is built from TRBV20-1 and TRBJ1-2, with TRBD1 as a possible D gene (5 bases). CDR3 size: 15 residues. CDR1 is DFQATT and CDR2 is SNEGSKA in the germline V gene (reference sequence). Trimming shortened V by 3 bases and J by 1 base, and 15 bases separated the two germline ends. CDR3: CSASFRDGVNYGYTF. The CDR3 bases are TGCAGTGCTAGTTTTAGGGACGGAGTTAACTATGGCTACACCTTC.

The DNA of the CDR3 is TGTGCCAGCAGCGCGGACAGGGGGCTATTGGATGAGCAGTTCTTC. It codes for CASSADRGLLDEQFF. The chain carries TRBV9 and TRBJ2-1; 11 bases agree with TRBD1. The CDR3 extends over 15 amino acids. With 3 bases clipped from V and 8 bases from J, the junction kept 7 bases outside the gene matches. The germline CDR1 and CDR2 sequences are SGDLS and YYNGEE.

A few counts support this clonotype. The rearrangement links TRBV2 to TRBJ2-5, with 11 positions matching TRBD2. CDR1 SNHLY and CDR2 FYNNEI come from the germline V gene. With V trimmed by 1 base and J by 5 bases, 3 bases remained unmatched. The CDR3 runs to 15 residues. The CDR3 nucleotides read TGTGCCAGCAGTGAAGGACTAGCGGGGATGGAGACCCAGTACTTC. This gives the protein CASSEGLAGMETQYF.

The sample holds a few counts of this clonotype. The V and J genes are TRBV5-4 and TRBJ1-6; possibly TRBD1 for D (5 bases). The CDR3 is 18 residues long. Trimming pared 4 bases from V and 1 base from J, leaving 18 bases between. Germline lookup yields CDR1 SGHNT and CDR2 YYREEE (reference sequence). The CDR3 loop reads CASSPTGPRESYNSPLHF. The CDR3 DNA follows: TGTGCCAGCAGCCCCACCGGCCCCAGGGAGTCCTATAATTCACCCCTCCACTTT.

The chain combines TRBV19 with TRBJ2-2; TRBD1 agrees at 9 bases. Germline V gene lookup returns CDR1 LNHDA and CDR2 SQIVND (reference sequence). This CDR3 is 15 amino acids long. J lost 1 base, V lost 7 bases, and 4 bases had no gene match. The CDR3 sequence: CASKQGARNTGELFF. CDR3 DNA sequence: TGTGCCAGTAAACAGGGGGCTCGGAACACCGGGGAGCTGTTTTTT.

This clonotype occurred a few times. CDR3 nucleotide sequence: TGCAGTGTTTTACTACTAAGGGGTCAGCCCCAGCATTTT. Protein: CSVLLLRGQPQHF. The chain uses TRBV20-1 and TRBJ1-5; D might be TRBD1 (5 bases). Trimming removed 7 bases at V and 6 bases at J, with 16 bases between. The CDR3 loop spans 13 amino acids. From germline, CDR1 is DFQATT and CDR2 SNEGSKA (reference sequence).

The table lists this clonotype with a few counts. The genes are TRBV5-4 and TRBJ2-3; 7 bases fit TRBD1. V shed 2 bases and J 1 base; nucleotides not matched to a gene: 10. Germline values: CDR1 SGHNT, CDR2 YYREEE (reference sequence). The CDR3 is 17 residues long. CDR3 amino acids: CASSLGGGSVRTDTQYF. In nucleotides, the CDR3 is TGTGCCAGCAGCTTAGGGGGCGGCAGCGTACGCACAGATACGCAGTATTTT.

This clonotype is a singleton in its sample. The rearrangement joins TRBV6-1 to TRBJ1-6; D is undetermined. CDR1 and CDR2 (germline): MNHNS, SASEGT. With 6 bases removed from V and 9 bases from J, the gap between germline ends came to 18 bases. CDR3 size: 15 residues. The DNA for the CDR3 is TGTGCCAGCAGGCCCGCCCTTGCGTGGGGTTCACCCCTCCACTTT. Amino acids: CASRPALAWGSPLHF.

The CDR3 spells CASSLRGQVTDTQYF. The DNA of the CDR3 is TGTGCCAGCAGCTTACGGGGACAGGTCACAGATACGCAGTATTTT. The V and J genes are TRBV7-2 and TRBJ2-3; 8 bases are shared with TRBD1. This CDR3 is built from 15 residues. Germline CDR1 reads SGHTA; CDR2 reads FQGNSA. V dropped 2 bases and J dropped 2; count of bases not matched to a gene: 3.

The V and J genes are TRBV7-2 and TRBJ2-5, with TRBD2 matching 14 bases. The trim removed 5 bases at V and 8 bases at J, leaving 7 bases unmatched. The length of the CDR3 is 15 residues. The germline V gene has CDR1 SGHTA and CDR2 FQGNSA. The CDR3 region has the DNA TGTGCCAGCAGCCCCCAGACTAGCGGGGGGGACACCCAGTACTTC. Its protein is CASSPQTSGGDTQYF.

The CDR3 sequence: CASSLRQGAYEQYF. In DNA, the CDR3 is TGTGCCAGCAGCTTAAGGCAGGGGGCCTACGAGCAGTACTTC. V usage is TRBV7-2 and J usage is TRBJ2-7; 7 nucleotides align to TRBD1. CDR1 is SGHTA, CDR2 FQGNSA, per germline. Trimming cost V 2 bases and J 2 bases; bases outside gene matches: 3. There are 14 residues in the CDR3.

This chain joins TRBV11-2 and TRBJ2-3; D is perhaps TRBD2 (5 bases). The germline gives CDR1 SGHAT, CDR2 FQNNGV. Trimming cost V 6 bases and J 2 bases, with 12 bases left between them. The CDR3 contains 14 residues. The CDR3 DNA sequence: TGTGCCAGCAGTGGCGGGCTGACCACAGATACGCAGTATTTT. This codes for CASSGGLTTDTQYF.

For the CDR3, the DNA is TGTGCCAGCCTAGCGGGGGGGTTCGAAAGAGATACGCAGTATTTT. Residues: CASLAGGFERDTQYF. The chain recombines TRBV2 with TRBJ2-3; TRBD2 aligns across 12 bases. V was pared by 8 bases and J by 5 bases, with 8 bases of the junction left unmatched. The CDR3 length is 15 residues. Germline V gene lookup returns CDR1 SNHLY and CDR2 FYNNEI.

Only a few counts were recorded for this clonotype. Here the CDR3 reads CASSLPPAETQYF. The CDR3 DNA reads TGTGCCAGCAGCTTACCCCCAGCGGAGACCCAGTACTTC. V is TRBV7-9 and J is TRBJ2-5; D is uncertain. Trimming removed 2 bases from V and 5 bases from J, with 9 bases in between. The CDR3 has 13 amino acids. CDR1 is SEHNR, CDR2 FQNEAQ, per germline (reference sequence).

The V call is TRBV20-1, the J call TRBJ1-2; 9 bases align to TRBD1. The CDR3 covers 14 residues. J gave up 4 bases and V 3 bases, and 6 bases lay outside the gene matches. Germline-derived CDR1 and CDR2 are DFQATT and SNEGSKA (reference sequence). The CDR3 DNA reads TGCAGTGCTAGGGGACAGGGCGGCGCCTATGGCTACACCTTC. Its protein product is CSARGQGGAYGYTF.

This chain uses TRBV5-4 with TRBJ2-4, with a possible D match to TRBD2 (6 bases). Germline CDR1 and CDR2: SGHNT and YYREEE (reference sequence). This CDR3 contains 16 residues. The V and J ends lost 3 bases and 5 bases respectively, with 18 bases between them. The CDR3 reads CASSWRAREAENIQYF. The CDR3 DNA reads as TGTGCCAGCAGCTGGAGGGCGAGGGAGGCAGAAAACATTCAGTACTTC.

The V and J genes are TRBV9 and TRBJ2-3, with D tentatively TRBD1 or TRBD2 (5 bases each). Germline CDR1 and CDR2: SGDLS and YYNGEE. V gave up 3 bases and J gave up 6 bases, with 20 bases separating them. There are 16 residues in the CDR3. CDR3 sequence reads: CASSARGRVEGDTQYF. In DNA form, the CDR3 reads TGTGCCAGCAGCGCCCGCGGCAGGGTAGAGGGGGATACGCAGTATTTT. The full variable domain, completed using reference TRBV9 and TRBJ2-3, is DSGVTQTPKHLITATGQRVTLRCSPRSGDLSVYWYQQSLDQGLQFLIQYYNGEERAKGNILERFSAQQFPDLHSELNLSSLELGDSALYFCASSARGRVEGDTQYFGPGTRLTVL.

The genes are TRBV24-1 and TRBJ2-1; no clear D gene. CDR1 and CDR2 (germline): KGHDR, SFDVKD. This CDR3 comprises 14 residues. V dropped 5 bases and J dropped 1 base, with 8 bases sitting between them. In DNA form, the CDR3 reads TGTGCCACCAGTGTTGGGGAATCCTACAATGAGCAGTTCTTC. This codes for CATSVGESYNEQFF.

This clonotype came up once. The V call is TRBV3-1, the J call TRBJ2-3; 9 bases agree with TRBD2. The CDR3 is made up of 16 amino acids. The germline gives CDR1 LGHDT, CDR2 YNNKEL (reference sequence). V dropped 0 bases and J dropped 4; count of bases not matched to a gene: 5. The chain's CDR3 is CASSQEPSGVSDTQYF. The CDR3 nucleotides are TGTGCCAGCAGCCAAGAACCTAGCGGGGTTTCAGATACGCAGTATTTT.

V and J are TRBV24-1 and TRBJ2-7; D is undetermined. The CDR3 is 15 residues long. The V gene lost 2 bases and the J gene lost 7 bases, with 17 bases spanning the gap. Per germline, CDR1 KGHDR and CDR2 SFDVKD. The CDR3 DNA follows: TGTGCCACCAGTGATTCGGCAGCCAGGAGTGAGGAGCAGTACTTC. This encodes CATSDSAARSEEQYF.

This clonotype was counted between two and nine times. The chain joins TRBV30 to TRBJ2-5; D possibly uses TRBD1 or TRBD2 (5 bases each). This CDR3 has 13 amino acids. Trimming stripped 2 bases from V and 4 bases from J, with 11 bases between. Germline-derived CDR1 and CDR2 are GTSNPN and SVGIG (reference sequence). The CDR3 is CAWSHGAGETQYF. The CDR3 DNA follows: TGTGCCTGGAGTCACGGGGCTGGAGAGACCCAGTACTTC.